This T cell receptor (beta chain) is drawn from a study of breast tumors, draining lymph nodes, adjacent tissues. Study observations and caveats: That most tumor T cells come from lymph nodes remained unproven. The data were judged consistent with most tumor T cells coming from lymph node and expanding in tumor. Tumors had less TCR diversity than lymph nodes, more than nontumor tissue.

This clonotype was picked up one time. The target antigen is unknown. Axillary draining lymph nodes of breast cancer patients supplied the node samples. The germline V gene has CDR1 MGHDK and CDR2 SYGVNS. The CDR3 extends over 18 amino acids. V shed 0 bases, J shed 4 bases, and the junction held 11 bases outside the gene matches. MiXCR was run by TCRdb on the multiplex PCR reads, yielding one entry per CDR3 protein. Here the sample spans approximately 250,000 distinct CDR3 sequences, 30% to 35% being singletons. This clonotype was obtained from a female donor with breast cancer. Some clones in this sample may be carry-over from other donors' samples. Sequencing was carried out using axillary lymph node tissue. This chain connects TRBV25-1 to TRBJ1-3, with 8 bases aligning to TRBD1. The CDR3 is CASSEYPLDRVVGNTIYF. CDR3 DNA: TGTGCCAGCAGTGAATACCCGTTGGACAGGGTTGTCGGAAACACCATATATTTT.